Listed below are T cell receptor beta chains from one sample, sequenced in a study of T cell responses to AZD1222 COVID-19 vaccine. Profiled with immunoSEQ multiplex PCR; TCRdb holds only in-frame clones, not every one. The data contain 150,000 to 200,000 clones, 90% of them singletons. Sequenced here: peripheral blood, sampled 28 days after the second AZD1222 dose. All receptors derive from an adult who received the AZD1222 COVID-19 vaccine. Both conserved end residues are part of each CDR3. Some rows mark clone size as missing; the rest say once, few, many or name a class of expanded clone.

abundance: -; j_gene: TRBJ1-2; v_gene: TRBV4-2; len: 17; CDR3aa: CASSQDNRGDRGSGYTF
abundance: -; j_gene: TRBJ2-2; v_gene: TRBV7-9; len: 17; CDR3aa: CASSLAGLAENTGELFF
abundance: -; j_gene: TRBJ1-4; v_gene: TRBV28; len: 15; CDR3aa: CASSPPGRSNEKLFF
abundance: -; j_gene: TRBJ1-5; v_gene: TRBV10-3; len: 15; CDR3aa: CAISNFAGEGQPQHF
abundance: -; j_gene: TRBJ2-1; v_gene: TRBV7-9; len: 19; CDR3aa: CASSHPSATSLSSYNEQFF
abundance: -; j_gene: TRBJ2-5; v_gene: TRBV7-8; len: 15; CDR3aa: CASSLAAGRQETQYF
abundance: -; j_gene: TRBJ2-7; v_gene: TRBV12-3/TRBV12-4; len: 12; CDR3aa: CASSFGSYEQYF
abundance: -; j_gene: TRBJ2-7; v_gene: TRBV4-3; len: 15; CDR3aa: CASSQDAGGSYEQYF
abundance: -; j_gene: TRBJ1-5; v_gene: TRBV2; len: 18; CDR3aa: CASSSRTGLGYSNQPQHF
abundance: -; j_gene: TRBJ2-5; v_gene: TRBV4-2; len: 17; CDR3aa: CASSRRPSGGAGETQYF
abundance: -; j_gene: TRBJ2-2; v_gene: TRBV6-6; len: 15; CDR3aa: CASRQGSSNTGELFF
abundance: -; j_gene: TRBJ2-2; v_gene: TRBV6-5; len: 13; CDR3aa: CASSYKGGGELFF
abundance: -; j_gene: TRBJ2-2; v_gene: TRBV9; len: 14; CDR3aa: CASSVAQDTGELFF
abundance: -; j_gene: TRBJ2-3; v_gene: TRBV9; len: 16; CDR3aa: CASSVVGGGFLDTQYF
abundance: -; j_gene: TRBJ2-1; v_gene: TRBV5-4; len: 16; CDR3aa: CASSPRSGGQHNEQFF
abundance: once; j_gene: TRBJ1-2; v_gene: TRBV27; len: 14; CDR3aa: CASSTFGTRDGYTF
abundance: -; j_gene: TRBJ2-1; v_gene: TRBV28; len: 14; CDR3aa: CASVANYPYNEQFF
abundance: -; j_gene: TRBJ2-1; v_gene: TRBV5-1; len: 15; CDR3aa: CASPCGGGAGNEQFF
abundance: -; j_gene: TRBJ1-5; v_gene: TRBV9; len: 15; CDR3aa: CASSVKGVPNQPQHF
abundance: -; j_gene: TRBJ1-2; v_gene: TRBV12-3/TRBV12-4; len: 13; CDR3aa: CASSRELSYGYTF
abundance: -; j_gene: TRBJ2-7; v_gene: TRBV5-8; len: 9; CDR3aa: CASSYEQYF
abundance: -; j_gene: TRBJ2-7; v_gene: TRBV5-4; len: 13; CDR3aa: CASSLRLSYEQYF
abundance: -; j_gene: TRBJ2-1; v_gene: TRBV18; len: 16; CDR3aa: CASSPPRAGGHNEQFF
abundance: -; j_gene: TRBJ2-1; v_gene: TRBV6-2/TRBV6-3; len: 13; CDR3aa: CASSGTNYNEQFF
abundance: -; j_gene: TRBJ1-2; v_gene: TRBV6-5; len: 15; CDR3aa: CASSYSRQGPYGYTF
abundance: -; j_gene: TRBJ2-7; v_gene: TRBV2; len: 11; CDR3aa: CASKREFEQYF
abundance: -; j_gene: TRBJ2-7; v_gene: TRBV7-2; len: 14; CDR3aa: CASSLGGRSYEQYF
abundance: -; j_gene: TRBJ1-6; v_gene: TRBV2; len: 14; CDR3aa: CASSSYPGVSPLHF
abundance: -; j_gene: TRBJ2-1; v_gene: TRBV5-8; len: 10; CDR3aa: CASSYNEQFF
abundance: -; j_gene: TRBJ2-2; v_gene: TRBV5-8; len: 17; CDR3aa: CASSSAPTSLNTGELFF
abundance: -; j_gene: TRBJ1-2; v_gene: TRBV7-2; len: 13; CDR3aa: CASSHGGSYGYTF
abundance: -; j_gene: TRBJ1-5; v_gene: TRBV11-2; len: 13; CDR3aa: CASSLGDNQPQHF
abundance: -; j_gene: TRBJ1-5; v_gene: TRBV27; len: 13; CDR3aa: CASSLSGAQPQHF
abundance: -; j_gene: TRBJ2-3; v_gene: TRBV6-2/TRBV6-3; len: 19; CDR3aa: CASSARGMASGRAVNTQYF
abundance: -; j_gene: TRBJ2-1; v_gene: TRBV2; len: 15; CDR3aa: CASSVRRSSYNEQFF
abundance: -; j_gene: TRBJ1-5; v_gene: TRBV2; len: 14; CDR3aa: CASSAQGLGQPQHF
abundance: -; j_gene: TRBJ2-7; v_gene: TRBV28; len: 15; CDR3aa: CASSLDRLSSYEQYF
abundance: -; j_gene: TRBJ2-3; v_gene: TRBV9; len: 14; CDR3aa: CASSVESRTDTQYF
abundance: -; j_gene: TRBJ1-4; v_gene: TRBV28; len: 15; CDR3aa: CASSTGGATNEKLFF
abundance: -; j_gene: TRBJ1-2; v_gene: TRBV29-1; len: 12; CDR3aa: CSVGGQGSGYTF
abundance: once; j_gene: TRBJ1-6; v_gene: TRBV28; len: 17; CDR3aa: CASRPRQGGTYNSPLHF
abundance: -; j_gene: TRBJ2-1; v_gene: TRBV7-2; len: 14; CDR3aa: CASTPGQGYNEQFF
abundance: -; j_gene: TRBJ1-2; v_gene: TRBV5-6; len: 13; CDR3aa: CASSLVGAQGYTF
abundance: -; j_gene: TRBJ1-4; v_gene: TRBV3-1/TRBV3-2; len: 15; CDR3aa: CASSQDTGPSEKLFF
abundance: -; j_gene: TRBJ1-6; v_gene: TRBV3-1/TRBV3-2; len: 16; CDR3aa: CASREGVSSYNSPLHF
abundance: -; j_gene: TRBJ1-3; v_gene: TRBV28; len: 13; CDR3aa: CASRAPSGNTIYF
abundance: -; j_gene: TRBJ1-6; v_gene: TRBV4-2; len: 15; CDR3aa: CASSQVDRADSPLHF
abundance: -; j_gene: TRBJ2-2; v_gene: TRBV27; len: 13; CDR3aa: CATRGQNTGELFF
abundance: -; j_gene: TRBJ2-3; v_gene: TRBV18; len: 14; CDR3aa: CASSPQRDTDTQYF
abundance: -; j_gene: TRBJ1-3; v_gene: TRBV29-1; len: 11; CDR3aa: CSVDSGNTIYF
abundance: -; j_gene: TRBJ1-5; v_gene: TRBV2; len: 14; CDR3aa: CASSYTDAGQPQHF